Below, 14 T cell receptor beta chains from the same sample are listed, as sequenced in a study of blood T cell repertoires in COVID-19. The table came from immunoSEQ multiplex PCR; TCRdb's copy has only in-frame clones and leaves some out. Here the sample spans 150,000 to 200,000 clones, about 81% being singletons. Sequenced input: peripheral blood. These receptors originate from a woman at least 80 years old with COVID-19, enrolled during active disease.

This clone was recorded many times. J is TRBJ1-1 and V is TRBV4-3, with a weak D call TRBD1 (5 bases). The germline V gene encodes CDR1 LGHNA and CDR2 YSLEER. The ends were cut back, 4 bases at V and 3 bases at J, with 15 bases in the middle. The CDR3 covers 15 residues. For the CDR3, the DNA is TGCGCCAGCAGCCCTACGGGGGGGGTACACACTGAAGCTTTCTTT. Protein: CASSPTGGVHTEAFF.

The J gene is TRBJ2-7, the V gene TRBV5-1; tentatively, D is TRBD1 (5 bases). The V and J ends lost 2 bases and 1 base respectively, with 10 bases between them. The V gene's germline CDR1 is SGHRS and CDR2 YFSETQ. This CDR3 region has 14 residues. The CDR3 nucleotides read TGCGCCAGCAGCTTAGGGGTTTTTTCCTACGAGCAGTACTTC. Its translation is CASSLGVFSYEQYF.

This clone appeared a few times. This chain connects TRBV5-8 to TRBJ2-7, with 9 bases that match TRBD1. With 5 bases clipped from V and 3 bases from J, the junction kept 3 bases outside the gene matches. Looked up from germline, CDR1 is SGHTS and CDR2 is YDEGEE. This CDR3 region has 13 residues. CDR3: CASRGQGNYEQYF. The CDR3 coding sequence is TGTGCCAGCAGGGGACAGGGAAACTACGAGCAGTACTTC.

The J gene is TRBJ2-2, the V gene TRBV5-8; D uncertain. Germline V gene sequence: CDR1 SGHTS, CDR2 YDEGEE. The CDR3 contains 14 residues. The germline V and J ends were trimmed by 4 bases and 1 base, with 8 bases remaining between them. The DNA for the CDR3 is TGTGCCAGCAGCGCCAACAGGAACACCGGGGAGCTGTTTTTT. Residues: CASSANRNTGELFF.

The chain links TRBV28 to TRBJ2-1; the match to TRBD1 covers 9 bases. J was trimmed by 7 bases and V by 5 bases; bases with no gene match: 15. The CDR3 totals 17 residues. The germline CDR1 and CDR2 sequences are MDHEN and SYDVKM. The chain's CDR3 is CASSTLYRGRVVNEQFF. As DNA, the CDR3 is TGTGCCAGCAGTACCCTTTACAGGGGGCGAGTCGTGAATGAGCAGTTCTTC.

The chain uses TRBV5-1 and TRBJ2-1, with TRBD2 identical over 8 bases. Germline trimming cut 1 base from V and 0 bases from J; bases unmatched to any gene: 9. This CDR3 spans 18 amino acids. In germline, CDR1 is SGHRS, CDR2 YFSETQ. The CDR3 sequence: CASSLLPAGVGSYNEQFF. DNA for the CDR3: TGCGCCAGCAGCTTGCTACCAGCGGGAGTTGGCTCCTACAATGAGCAGTTCTTC.

V and J are TRBV2 and TRBJ2-5; weak D call: TRBD2 (5 bases). This CDR3 region has 14 residues. Germline-derived CDR1 and CDR2 are SNHLY and FYNNEI. Trimming shortened V by 8 bases and J by 2 bases, and 15 bases separated the two germline ends. The CDR3 DNA reads as TGTGCCAGCTCGGCTAGCATCGCTCAAGAGACCCAGTACTTC. Translating it yields CASSASIAQETQYF.

The chain's CDR3 is CASSSGGGNSPLHF. CDR3 DNA: TGTGCCAGCAGCTCAGGCGGGGGGAATTCACCCCTCCACTTT. V and J are TRBV11-3 and TRBJ1-6; D may be TRBD1 (5 bases). CDR3 length: 14 amino acids. Looked up from germline, CDR1 is SGHNT and CDR2 is YENEEA. The V end lost 4 bases, the J end lost 7 bases, and 11 bases lay between the germline ends.

The CDR3 DNA reads TGTGCCAGCAGCGTACGGGCAGGGGGCAGCACAGATACGCAGTATTTT. This translates into CASSVRAGGSTDTQYF. The rearrangement links TRBV9 to TRBJ2-3; 8 bases fit TRBD1. Per germline, CDR1 SGDLS and CDR2 YYNGEE. V lost 1 base to trimming and J lost 0 bases; unmatched junction nucleotides: 4. This CDR3 is 16 amino acids long.

The chain couples TRBV29-1 to TRBJ2-2; D remains unclear. Trimming left V 4 bases short and J 6 bases short, with 12 bases between. The CDR3 has 13 amino acids. CDR1 and CDR2 from the germline V gene are SQVTM and ANQGSEA. The DNA of the CDR3 is TGCAGCGTTGTACAGCAGGATCCCGGGGAGCTGTTTTTT. Its protein is CSVVQQDPGELFF.

V is TRBV28 and J is TRBJ2-3, with D possibly being TRBD1 (7 bases). Deletions cut 0 bases from V and 4 bases from J, with 11 bases between. The CDR3 runs 15 residues. Germline V gene sequence: CDR1 MDHEN, CDR2 SYDVKM. The CDR3 DNA sequence: TGTGCCAGCAGTTTATGGGAGGGGGCCTCAGATACGCAGTATTTT. Protein sequence: CASSLWEGASDTQYF. Using reference TRBV28 and TRBJ2-3 for the parts outside the CDR3, the full variable domain is DVKVTQSSRYLVKRTGEKVFLECVQDMDHENMFWYRQDPGLGLRLIYFSYDVKMKEKGDIPEGYSVSREKKERFSLILESASTNQTSMYLCASSLWEGASDTQYFGPGTRLTVL.

V gene TRBV24-1 combines with J gene TRBJ2-5; D is undetermined. Between the trimmed V and J ends, which lost 0 bases and 5 bases, there was a span of 6 bases. The germline CDR1 and CDR2 sequences are KGHDR and SFDVKD. This CDR3 spans 13 amino acids. CDR3 in DNA: TGTGCCACCAGTGATTTGGGAGAGGAGACCCAGTACTTC. Its translation is CATSDLGEETQYF.

The chain uses TRBV29-1 and TRBJ2-1; TRBD2 is a possible D gene (5 bases). Germline CDR1 is SQVTM and CDR2 is ANQGSEA. V dropped 1 base and J dropped 1 base, with 17 bases sitting between them. This CDR3 comprises 17 residues. The CDR3 region is CSVEGAVLARSYNEQFF. CDR3 DNA sequence: TGCAGCGTTGAAGGGGCAGTGCTAGCCCGTTCCTACAATGAGCAGTTCTTC.

The chain uses TRBV19 and TRBJ1-2, with 8 bases that match TRBD1. This CDR3 comprises 13 residues. V shed 5 bases, J shed 3 bases, and the junction held 2 bases outside the gene matches. The germline CDR1 and CDR2 sequences are LNHDA and SQIVND (reference sequence). This chain's CDR3 is CASSVQGDYGYTF. Here the CDR3 DNA reads TGTGCCAGTAGTGTACAGGGGGACTATGGCTACACCTTC.